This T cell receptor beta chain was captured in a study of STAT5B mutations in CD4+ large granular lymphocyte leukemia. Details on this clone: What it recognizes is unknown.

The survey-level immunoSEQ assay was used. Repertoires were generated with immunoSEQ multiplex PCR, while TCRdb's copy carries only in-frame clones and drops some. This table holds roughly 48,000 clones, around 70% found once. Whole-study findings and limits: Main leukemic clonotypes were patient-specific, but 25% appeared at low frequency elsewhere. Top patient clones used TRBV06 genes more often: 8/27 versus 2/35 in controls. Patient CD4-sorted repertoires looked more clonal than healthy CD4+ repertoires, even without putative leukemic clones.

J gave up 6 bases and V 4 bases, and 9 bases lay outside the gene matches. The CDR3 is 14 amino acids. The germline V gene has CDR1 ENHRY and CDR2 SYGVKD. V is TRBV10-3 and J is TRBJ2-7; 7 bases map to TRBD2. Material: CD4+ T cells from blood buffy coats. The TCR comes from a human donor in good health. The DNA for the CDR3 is TGTGCCATCAGTGTTGGGGGGGGAATCGGCGAGCAGTACTTC. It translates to CAISVGGGIGEQYF.